The rows below give T cell receptor beta chains drawn from one sample of a study of shared T cell receptors in the human thymus. The protocol was immunoSEQ multiplex PCR, while the TCRdb copy is restricted to in-frame clones and leaves out a portion. The sample lists hundreds of thousands of clones, roughly 90% occurring once. These same records also appear under a second study, on human thymus T cells.

Sequencing used thymocytes. The receptors here all came from a boy under two years old with a congenital heart defect. CDR3s include the opening cysteine and the closing phenylalanine or tryptophan. Each record gives: D gene, J gene, clone size, V gene, CDR3 DNA, CDR3 protein. D genes are given only for firm matches. Clone size is shown for a subset of rows, as once, few, many or a class of expanded clone.

. | TRBJ2-7 | . | TRBV30 | TGTGCCTGGAGGGTCCCCAGGGCTAGGAACTACGAGCAGTACTTC | CAWRVPRARNYEQYF
TRBD2 | TRBJ2-7 | . | TRBV6-4 | TGTGCCAGCAGTAGACTAGCGGGAGGGCCAGTCCACGAGCAGTACTTC | CASSRLAGGPVHEQYF
. | TRBJ1-2 | . | TRBV5-8 | TGTGCCAGCAGCTTCCAGGGATCCTATGGCTACACCTTC | CASSFQGSYGYTF
. | TRBJ2-7 | . | TRBV5-1 | TGCGCCAGCAGCTTAAACGGACAGTCCACCTACGAGCAGTACTTC | CASSLNGQSTYEQYF
TRBD2 | TRBJ2-7 | . | TRBV18 | TGTGCCAGCTCACCCTTAGGGACTAGCGGGGTCTACGAGCAGTACTTC | CASSPLGTSGVYEQYF
TRBD2 | TRBJ2-7 | . | TRBV25-1 | TGTGCCAGCAGTGGCGTCTTAGCGGGAGAGGACGAGCAGTACTTC | CASSGVLAGEDEQYF
. | TRBJ2-7 | . | TRBV5-6 | TGTGCCAGCAGCTCTCGTCGAGTAGCCTCCTACGAGCAGTACTTC | CASSSRRVASYEQYF
TRBD2 | TRBJ2-1 | . | TRBV30 | TGTGCCTGGACGGACCCCGGGACTAGAAACAATGAGCAGTTCTTC | CAWTDPGTRNNEQFF
. | TRBJ2-7 | . | TRBV20-1 | TGCAGTGCTAGGAGGGCCTACGAGCAGTACTTC | CSARRAYEQYF
TRBD1 | TRBJ1-5 | once | TRBV7-2 | TGTGCCAGCAGCTTAAGCAGGGGGGCCTCGTTGGGCAATCAGCCCCAGCATTTT | CASSLSRGASLGNQPQHF
. | TRBJ1-3 | . | TRBV28 | TGTGCCAGCAGCCCCCAGTGGTCCTCCGGAAACACCATATATTTT | CASSPQWSSGNTIYF
. | TRBJ2-7 | . | TRBV12-5 | TGTGCTAGTGGAAGTTTCGGACAGAACGAGCAGTACTTC | CASGSFGQNEQYF
TRBD2 | TRBJ2-1 | . | TRBV4-3 | TGCGCCAGCAGCCAAGACAAAGCAACTATTGCGGGGGGGTTGTTCTTC | CASSQDKATIAGGLFF
TRBD2 | TRBJ2-3 | . | TRBV7-9 | TGTGCCAGCAGCTCGCTAGCGGGCCTAAGCACAGATACGCAGTATTTT | CASSSLAGLSTDTQYF
TRBD1 | TRBJ1-1 | . | TRBV28 | TGTGCCAGCAGTTTTACAGGGGGTGAAGCTTTCTTT | CASSFTGGEAFF
. | TRBJ1-2 | . | TRBV28 | TGTGCCAGCAGTTCCCCTCTCGGCTATGGCTACACCTTC | CASSSPLGYGYTF
TRBD1 | TRBJ2-5 | . | TRBV25-1 | TGTGCCAGCAGTGCACCAATACAGGGGGACCAAGAGACCCAGTACTTC | CASSAPIQGDQETQYF
. | TRBJ1-1 | once | TRBV27 | TGTGCCAGCACCTTTATCGGGGGCACTGAAGCTTTCTTT | CASTFIGGTEAFF
TRBD2 | TRBJ2-3 | . | TRBV10-1 | TGCGCCAGCAGTGAGGGGACTAGCGGGGGGATAGATACGCAGTATTTT | CASSEGTSGGIDTQYF
. | TRBJ2-7 | . | TRBV7-2 | TGTGCCAGCAGCCCCGTTGGGGCGGGATATTCCTACGAGCAGTACTTC | CASSPVGAGYSYEQYF
TRBD1 | TRBJ1-2 | . | TRBV19 | TGTGCCAGTAGTTCGCCCCGGGACAGGGGACCCCATTACCCTAACTATGGCTACACCTTC | CASSSPRDRGPHYPNYGYTF
TRBD1 | TRBJ2-2 | . | TRBV11-2 | TGTGCCAGCAGCGCGGACAGGGGACCTTCTCGAGGGGAGCTGTTTTTT | CASSADRGPSRGELFF
TRBD2 | TRBJ2-3 | . | TRBV4-3 | TGCGCCAGCAGCCAAGAAGCGGGAGTGTCGGCAGATACGCAGTATTTT | CASSQEAGVSADTQYF
TRBD2 | TRBJ2-1 | . | TRBV27 | TGTGCCAGCAGTCCGGGACTAGCCTTAAATGAGCAGTTCTTC | CASSPGLALNEQFF
TRBD1 | TRBJ2-3 | . | TRBV5-1 | TGCGCCGACGCAGGGGGCGGAGATACGCAGTATTTT | CADAGGGDTQYF